The 9 T cell receptor beta chains given below trace back to one sample, sequenced in a study of shared clonotypes between healthy human individuals. The table came from immunoSEQ multiplex PCR; TCRdb's copy has only in-frame clones and leaves some out. This table holds 1 million to 1.3 million clones, about four fifths found once. Sequencing input: memory CD4+ T cells from PBMCs. Subset reported: CD45RA-negative fraction. Source of these receptors: a man aged 18 to 30 in good health. Some clones in this sample may be carry-over from other donors' samples.

J is TRBJ2-7 and V is TRBV7-2; D may be TRBD1 (5 bases). The germline V gene encodes CDR1 SGHTA and CDR2 FQGNSA. Trimming left V 3 bases short and J 12 bases short, with 15 bases between. The CDR3 totals 12 residues. The CDR3 is CASSFFQGSLYF. The CDR3 nucleotides are TGTGCCAGCAGCTTTTTCCAGGGATCTCTGTACTTC.

The chain is built from TRBV15 and TRBJ1-4; D may be TRBD1 (5 bases). The V gene's germline CDR1 is LNHNV and CDR2 YYDKDF (reference sequence). CDR3 size: 16 residues. V was clipped by 0 bases and J by 0 bases, with 8 bases between them. The CDR3 region has the DNA TGTGCCACCAGCAGAGATTGGGACTCAACTAATGAAAAACTGTTTTTT. This translates into CATSRDWDSTNEKLFF.

The chain recombines TRBV6-5 with TRBJ2-7, with a tentative D call TRBD2 (5 bases). V was cut by 7 bases and J by 8 bases, with 12 bases left in between. Germline lookup yields CDR1 MNHEY and CDR2 SVGAGI. CDR3 length equals 11 residues. CDR3 protein: CASTSGGKQYF. The DNA for the CDR3 is TGTGCCAGCACTTCAGGAGGCAAGCAGTACTTC.

This chain connects TRBV6-1 to TRBJ2-7, with unresolved D. The CDR3 spans 13 residues. Germline lookup yields CDR1 MNHNS and CDR2 SASEGT. The V end lost 5 bases, the J end lost 2 bases, and 10 bases lay between the germline ends. CDR3 in DNA: TGTGCCAGCAGTCAAGACGGACCCTACGAGCAGTACTTC. It specifies CASSQDGPYEQYF.

This clone was found once. This chain uses TRBV18 with TRBJ1-2; D gene ambiguous. Deletions cut 2 bases from V and 4 bases from J, with 17 bases between. The V gene's germline CDR1 is KGHSH and CDR2 LQKENI. The CDR3 extends over 16 amino acids. The CDR3 loop reads CASSPGSLSSVYGYTF. The CDR3 region has the DNA TGTGCCAGCTCACCAGGTTCCCTCTCTTCGGTCTATGGCTACACCTTC.

This chain uses TRBV2 with TRBJ2-7; 11 bases agree with TRBD1. CDR1 and CDR2 (germline): SNHLY, FYNNEI. The CDR3 loop spans 14 amino acids. V was clipped by 6 bases and J by 6 bases; unmatched bases: 7. CDR3: CASRGTGGRGEQYF. The CDR3 nucleotides are TGTGCCAGCAGGGGGACAGGGGGACGGGGCGAGCAGTACTTC.

This clone appeared once. The CDR3 reads CASSQTSGAGQYF. CDR3 coding DNA: TGCGCCAGCAGCCAGACTAGCGGAGCGGGGCAGTACTTC. The chain recombines TRBV5-1 with TRBJ2-7; 9 positions match TRBD2. Germline CDR1 SGHRS, CDR2 YFSETQ. The V segment lost 4 bases and the J segment 9 bases; nucleotides outside the gene matches: 8. The CDR3 is made up of 13 amino acids.

The chain employs TRBV29-1 and TRBJ2-7, with 7 bases identical to TRBD2. The CDR3 extends over 14 amino acids. CDR1 and CDR2 from the germline V gene are SQVTM and ANQGSEA. V dropped 5 bases and J dropped 1; count of bases not matched to a gene: 8. The CDR3 DNA is TGCAGCGTTTCAGGACGGGGGGATTCCTACGAGCAGTACTTC. Its translation is CSVSGRGDSYEQYF.

This chain links TRBV15 with TRBJ1-1; perhaps TRBD1 as D (5 bases). Germline CDR1 and CDR2: LNHNV and YYDKDF (reference sequence). V was pared by 0 bases and J by 8 bases, with 13 bases between. The CDR3 runs to 14 residues. CDR3 region: CATSRDPPGQEAFF. For the CDR3, the DNA is TGTGCCACCAGCAGAGATCCACCGGGGCAGGAAGCTTTCTTT.